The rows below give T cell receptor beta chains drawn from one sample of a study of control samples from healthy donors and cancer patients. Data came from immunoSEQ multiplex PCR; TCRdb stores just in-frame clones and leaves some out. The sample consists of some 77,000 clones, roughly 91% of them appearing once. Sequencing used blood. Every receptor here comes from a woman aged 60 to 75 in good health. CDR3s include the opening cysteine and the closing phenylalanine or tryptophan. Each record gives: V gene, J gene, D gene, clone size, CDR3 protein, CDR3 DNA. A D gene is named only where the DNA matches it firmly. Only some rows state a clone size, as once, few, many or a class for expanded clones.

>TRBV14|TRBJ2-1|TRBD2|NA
CASSSGEAGGFYNEQFF
TGTGCCAGCAGCAGCGGCGAGGCGGGAGGGTTCTACAATGAGCAGTTCTTC
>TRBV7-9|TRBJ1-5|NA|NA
CASSGNSNQPQHF
TGTGCCAGCAGCGGCAATAGCAATCAGCCCCAGCATTTT
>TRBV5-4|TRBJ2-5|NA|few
CASSSGRDQETQYF
TGTGCCAGCAGTTCCGGACGGGACCAAGAGACCCAGTACTTC
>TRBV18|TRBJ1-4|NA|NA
CASSPLTAGTLEKLFF
TGTGCCAGCTCACCCCTTACTGCCGGGACACTTGAAAAACTGTTTTTT
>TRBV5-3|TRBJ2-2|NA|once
CARSRVGSSEANTGELFF
TGTGCCAGAAGCCGAGTGGGAAGTAGCGAGGCGAACACCGGGGAGCTGTTTTTT
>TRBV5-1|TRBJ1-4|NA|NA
CASGKYPGYEKLFF
TGCGCCAGCGGCAAATATCCAGGGTACGAAAAACTGTTTTTT
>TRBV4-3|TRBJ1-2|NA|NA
CASSQNTRVPFGYTF
TGCGCCAGCAGCCAAAACACCAGGGTCCCGTTTGGCTACACCTTC
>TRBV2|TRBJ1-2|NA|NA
CASSGRVGYTF
TGTGCCAGCAGTGGAAGGGTTGGCTACACCTTC
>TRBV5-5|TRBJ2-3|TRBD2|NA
CASSSPSGGDSDTQYF
TGTGCCAGCAGCAGCCCTAGCGGGGGGGATTCAGATACGCAGTATTTT
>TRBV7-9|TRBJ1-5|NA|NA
CASSLAGDNQPQHF
TGTGCCAGCAGCTTAGCGGGGGACAATCAGCCCCAGCATTTT
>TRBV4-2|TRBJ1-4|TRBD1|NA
CASSQTAGGIATNEKLFF
TGTGCCAGCAGCCAAACGGCAGGGGGGATTGCAACTAATGAAAAACTGTTTTTT
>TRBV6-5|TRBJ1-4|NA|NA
CAAESVTNEKLFF
TGTGCCGCCGAGTCAGTAACTAATGAAAAACTGTTTTTT
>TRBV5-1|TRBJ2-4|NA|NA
CASSLALGGGAKNIQYF
TGCGCCAGCAGCTTGGCTTTGGGCGGCGGGGCCAAAAACATTCAGTACTTC
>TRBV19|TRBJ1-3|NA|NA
CASRPRSGILGNTIYF
TGTGCCAGTAGACCAAGGTCGGGGATCCTCGGAAACACCATATATTTT
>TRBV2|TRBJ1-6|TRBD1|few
CASTFQGGNSPLHF
TGTGCCAGCACCTTCCAGGGGGGTAATTCACCCCTCCACTTT
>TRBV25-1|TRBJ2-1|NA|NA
CASSEDRFVGGAYNEQFF
TGTGCCAGCAGTGAAGACAGGTTTGTCGGAGGTGCCTACAATGAGCAGTTCTTC
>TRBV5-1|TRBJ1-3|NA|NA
CASSGGAALSGNTIYF
TGCGCCAGCAGCGGCGGGGCCGCCCTCTCTGGAAACACCATATATTTT
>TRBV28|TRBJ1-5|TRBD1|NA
CASRPGGQNSNQPQHF
TGTGCCAGCAGACCCGGGGGACAGAATAGCAATCAGCCCCAGCATTTT
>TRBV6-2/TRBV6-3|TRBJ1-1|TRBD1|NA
CASSDRQGDTEAFF
TGTGCCAGCAGTGACCGACAGGGGGACACTGAAGCTTTCTTT
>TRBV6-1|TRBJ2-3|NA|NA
CASSELGELDTQYF
TGTGCCAGCAGTGAATTAGGGGAGTTGGATACGCAGTATTTT
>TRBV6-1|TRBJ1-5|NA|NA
CASSEARAGRQPQHF
TGTGCCAGCAGTGAAGCGCGGGCAGGTCGACAGCCCCAGCATTTT
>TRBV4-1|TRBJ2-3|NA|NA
CASSQGGTDTDTQYF
TGCGCCAGCAGCCAAGGCGGGACAGACACAGATACGCAGTATTTT
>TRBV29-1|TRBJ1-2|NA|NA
CSVEDSWGNYGYTF
TGCAGCGTTGAAGATAGTTGGGGTAACTATGGCTACACCTTC
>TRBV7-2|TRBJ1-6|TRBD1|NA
CASSLQETGNSPLHF
TGTGCCAGCAGCTTACAAGAGACAGGGAATTCACCCCTCCACTTT
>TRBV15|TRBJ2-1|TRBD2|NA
CATSTAGGSYNEQFF
TGTGCCACCAGCACGGCGGGAGGCTCCTACAATGAGCAGTTCTTC
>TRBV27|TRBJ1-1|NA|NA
CASSWGLGTEAFF
TGTGCCAGCAGTTGGGGTCTGGGCACTGAAGCTTTCTTT
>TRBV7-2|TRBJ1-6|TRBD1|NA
CASSLRGDSNSPLHF
TGTGCCAGCAGCTTACGTGGGGACAGTAATTCACCCCTCCACTTT
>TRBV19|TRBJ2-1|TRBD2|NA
CASRARLAGYNEQFF
TGTGCCAGTAGGGCCCGGCTAGCGGGATACAATGAGCAGTTCTTC
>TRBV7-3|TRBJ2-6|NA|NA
CASSPVNAGANVLTF
TGTGCCAGCAGCCCCGTGAACGCTGGGGCCAACGTCCTGACTTTC
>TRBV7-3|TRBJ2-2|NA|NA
CASSLMARANTGELFF
TGTGCCAGCAGCTTAATGGCTCGCGCGAACACCGGGGAGCTGTTTTTT
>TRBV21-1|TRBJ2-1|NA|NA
CASSRNPGLTYNEQFF
TGTGCCAGCAGCAGAAACCCAGGGCTCACCTACAATGAGCAGTTCTTC
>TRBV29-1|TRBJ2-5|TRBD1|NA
CSVGQGSIQETQYF
TGCAGCGTGGGACAGGGGTCTATACAAGAGACCCAGTACTTC
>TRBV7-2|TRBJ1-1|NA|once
CASSSKAGGTEAFF
TGTGCCAGCAGCTCCAAGGCTGGGGGCACTGAAGCTTTCTTT
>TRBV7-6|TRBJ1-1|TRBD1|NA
CASRPAPGQGATEAFF
TGTGCCAGCAGGCCAGCACCGGGACAGGGAGCCACTGAAGCTTTCTTT
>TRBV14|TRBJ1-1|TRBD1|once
CASSPLGTGNTEAFF
TGTGCCAGCAGCCCCTTGGGGACAGGGAACACTGAAGCTTTCTTT
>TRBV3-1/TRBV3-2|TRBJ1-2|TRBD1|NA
CASSQLDRGLPYGYTF
TGTGCCAGCAGCCAGTTGGACAGGGGGCTGCCCTATGGCTACACCTTC
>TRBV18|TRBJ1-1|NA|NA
CASSLQKTGGNTEAFF
TGTGCCAGCTCACTACAAAAGACAGGTGGGAACACTGAAGCTTTCTTT
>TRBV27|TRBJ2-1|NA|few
CASSPRGRKNEQFF
TGTGCCAGCAGTCCTCGGGGGAGGAAAAATGAGCAGTTCTTC
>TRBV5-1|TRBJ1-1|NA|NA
CASSSDTHTEAFF
TGCGCCAGCAGCTCAGACACCCACACTGAAGCTTTCTTT
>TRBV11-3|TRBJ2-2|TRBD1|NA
CASSLTYTGGYGELFF
TGTGCCAGCAGCTTGACGTATACAGGGGGTTACGGGGAGCTGTTTTTT
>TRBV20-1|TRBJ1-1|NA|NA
CSATRDRGAFF
TGCAGTGCTACCAGGGACCGGGGAGCTTTCTTT
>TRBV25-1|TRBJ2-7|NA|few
CASSELGVDEQYF
TGTGCCAGCAGTGAATTGGGGGTAGACGAGCAGTACTTC
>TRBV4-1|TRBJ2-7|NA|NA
CASSQGHFYEQYF
TGCGCCAGCAGCCAAGGACATTTCTACGAGCAGTACTTC
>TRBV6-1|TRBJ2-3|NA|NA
CASSERDLPDTQYF
TGTGCCAGCAGTGAAAGGGACTTACCAGATACGCAGTATTTT
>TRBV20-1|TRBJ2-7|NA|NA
CSAGTREQYF
TGCAGTGCCGGAACGCGCGAGCAGTACTTC
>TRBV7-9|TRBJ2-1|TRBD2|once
CASSPMWTSGIKNEQFF
TGTGCCAGCAGCCCGATGTGGACTAGCGGTATTAAAAATGAGCAGTTCTTC
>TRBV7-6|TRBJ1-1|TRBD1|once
CASSLVQGAGTEAFF
TGTGCCAGCAGCTTAGTTCAGGGGGCTGGAACTGAAGCTTTCTTT
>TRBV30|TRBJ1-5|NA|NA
CAWSVAAANQPQHF
TGTGCCTGGAGTGTAGCGGCAGCAAATCAGCCCCAGCATTTT
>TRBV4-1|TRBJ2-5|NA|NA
CASSQDPTDGDQETQYF
TGCGCCAGCAGCCAAGACCCTACTGACGGAGACCAAGAGACCCAGTACTTC
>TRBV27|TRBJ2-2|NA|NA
CASSLRGALVTGELFF
TGTGCCAGCAGTTTACGGGGGGCCCTAGTCACCGGGGAGCTGTTTTTT
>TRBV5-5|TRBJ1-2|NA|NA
CASSFIGGADYGYTF
TGTGCCAGCAGCTTTATTGGGGGGGCCGACTATGGCTACACCTTC
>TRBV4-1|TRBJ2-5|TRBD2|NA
CASSQEGSGGARETQYF
TGCGCCAGCAGCCAAGAAGGCAGCGGGGGGGCCAGGGAGACCCAGTACTTC
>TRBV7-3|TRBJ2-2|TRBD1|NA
CASSFSGTGSTGELFF
TGTGCCAGCAGCTTTTCCGGGACAGGGAGCACCGGGGAGCTGTTTTTT
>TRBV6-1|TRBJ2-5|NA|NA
CASSDRGRQETQYF
TGTGCCAGCAGTGACCGGGGGCGGCAAGAGACCCAGTACTTC
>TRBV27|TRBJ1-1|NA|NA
CASSLIGGNTEAFF
TGTGCCAGCAGTTTAATAGGGGGTAACACTGAAGCTTTCTTT
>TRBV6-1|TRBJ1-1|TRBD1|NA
CASSAPGQPSLVTEAFF
TGTGCCAGCAGTGCTCCGGGACAGCCGAGTTTGGTCACTGAAGCTTTCTTT
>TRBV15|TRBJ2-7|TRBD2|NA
CATSTTSGRALVYEQYF
TGTGCCACCAGCACGACTAGCGGGAGGGCATTAGTCTACGAGCAGTACTTC
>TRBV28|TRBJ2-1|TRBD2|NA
CASNAGLADRNEQFF
TGTGCCAGCAACGCGGGACTAGCGGATCGCAATGAGCAGTTCTTC
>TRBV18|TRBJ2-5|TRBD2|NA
CASSSGLAETQYF
TGTGCCAGCTCATCGGGACTAGCAGAGACCCAGTACTTC